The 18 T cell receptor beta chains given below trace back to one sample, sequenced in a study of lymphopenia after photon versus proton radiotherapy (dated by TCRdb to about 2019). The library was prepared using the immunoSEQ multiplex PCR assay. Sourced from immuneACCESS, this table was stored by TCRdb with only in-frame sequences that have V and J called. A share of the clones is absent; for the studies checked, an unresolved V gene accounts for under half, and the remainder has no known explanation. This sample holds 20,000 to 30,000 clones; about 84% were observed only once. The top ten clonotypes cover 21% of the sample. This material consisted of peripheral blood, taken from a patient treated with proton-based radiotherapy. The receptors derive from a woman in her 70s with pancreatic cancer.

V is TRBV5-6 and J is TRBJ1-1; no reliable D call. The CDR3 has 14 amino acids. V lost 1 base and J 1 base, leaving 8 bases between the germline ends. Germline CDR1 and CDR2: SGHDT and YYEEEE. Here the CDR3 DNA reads TGTGCCAGCAGCTTGTATTCCAGGAACACTGAAGCTTTCTTT. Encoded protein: CASSLYSRNTEAFF.

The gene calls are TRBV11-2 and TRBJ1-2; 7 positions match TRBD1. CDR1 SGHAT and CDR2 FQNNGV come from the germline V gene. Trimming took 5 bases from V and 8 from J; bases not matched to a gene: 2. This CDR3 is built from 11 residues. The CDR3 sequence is CASSPDRGYTF. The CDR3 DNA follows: TGTGCCAGCAGCCCGGACAGGGGCTACACCTTC.

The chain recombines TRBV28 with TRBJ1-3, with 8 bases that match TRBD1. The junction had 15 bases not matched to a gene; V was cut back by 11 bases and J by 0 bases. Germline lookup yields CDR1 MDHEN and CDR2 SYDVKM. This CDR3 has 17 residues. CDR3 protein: CASTSLQGVFSGNTIYF. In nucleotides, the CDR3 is TGTGCCTCCACCTCGTTACAGGGGGTCTTCTCTGGAAACACCATATATTTT.

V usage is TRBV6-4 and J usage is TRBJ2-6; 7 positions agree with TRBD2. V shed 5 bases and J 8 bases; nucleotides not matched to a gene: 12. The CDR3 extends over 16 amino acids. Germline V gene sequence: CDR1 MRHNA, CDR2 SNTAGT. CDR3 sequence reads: CASSQSGGIRPNVLTF. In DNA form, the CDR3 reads TGTGCCAGCAGTCAATCGGGGGGAATCCGCCCCAACGTCCTGACTTTC.

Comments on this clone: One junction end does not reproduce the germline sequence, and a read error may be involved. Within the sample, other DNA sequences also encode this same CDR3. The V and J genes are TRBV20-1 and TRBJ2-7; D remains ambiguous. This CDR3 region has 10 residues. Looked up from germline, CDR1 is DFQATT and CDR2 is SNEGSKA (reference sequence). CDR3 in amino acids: CSARAYEQYF. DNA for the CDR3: TGCAGTGCCAGAGCCTACGAGCAGTACTTC.

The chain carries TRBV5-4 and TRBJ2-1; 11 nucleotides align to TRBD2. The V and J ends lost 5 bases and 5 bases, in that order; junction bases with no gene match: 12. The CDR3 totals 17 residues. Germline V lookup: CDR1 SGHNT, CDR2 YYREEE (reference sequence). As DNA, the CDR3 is TGTGCCAGCAGTTCCGAAGTCCTAGCGGGAGGTAACAATGAGCAGTTCTTC. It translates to CASSSEVLAGGNNEQFF.

The CDR3 nucleotides read TGTGCCAGCAGCAAAGGGACAGGCTCGAACACCGGGGAGCTGTTTTTT. It yields the protein CASSKGTGSNTGELFF. The rearrangement links TRBV11-3 to TRBJ2-2, with 8 bases that match TRBD1. CDR1 is SGHNT and CDR2 is YENEEA in the germline V gene. J lost 0 bases, V lost 5 bases, and 5 bases had no gene match. The CDR3 extends over 16 amino acids.

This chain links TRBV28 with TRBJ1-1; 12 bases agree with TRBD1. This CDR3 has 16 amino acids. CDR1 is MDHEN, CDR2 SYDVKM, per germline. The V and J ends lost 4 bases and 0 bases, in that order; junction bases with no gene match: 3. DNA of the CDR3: TGTGCCAGCAGTTCGGGACAGGGGGCGTTGAACACTGAAGCTTTCTTT. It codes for CASSSGQGALNTEAFF.

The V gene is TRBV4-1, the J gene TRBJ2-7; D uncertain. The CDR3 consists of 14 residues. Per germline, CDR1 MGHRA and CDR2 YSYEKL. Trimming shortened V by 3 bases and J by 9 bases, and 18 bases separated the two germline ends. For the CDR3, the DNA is TGCGCCAGCAGCCACATCGGAGAATCCGTAGGGCAGTACTTC. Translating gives CASSHIGESVGQYF.

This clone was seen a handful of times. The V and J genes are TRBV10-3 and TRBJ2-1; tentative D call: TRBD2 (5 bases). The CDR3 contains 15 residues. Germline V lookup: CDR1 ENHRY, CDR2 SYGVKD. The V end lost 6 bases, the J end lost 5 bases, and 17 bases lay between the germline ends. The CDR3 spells CAISTTSPRNNEQFF. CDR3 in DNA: TGTGCCATCAGCACTACTAGTCCTCGCAACAATGAGCAGTTCTTC.

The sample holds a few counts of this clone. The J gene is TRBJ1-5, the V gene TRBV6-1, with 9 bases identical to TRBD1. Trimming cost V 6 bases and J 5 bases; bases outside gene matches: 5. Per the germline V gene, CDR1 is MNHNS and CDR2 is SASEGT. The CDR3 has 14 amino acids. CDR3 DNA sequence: TGTGCCAGCAGCGAGACAGGGGGGGATCAGCCCCAGCATTTT. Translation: CASSETGGDQPQHF.

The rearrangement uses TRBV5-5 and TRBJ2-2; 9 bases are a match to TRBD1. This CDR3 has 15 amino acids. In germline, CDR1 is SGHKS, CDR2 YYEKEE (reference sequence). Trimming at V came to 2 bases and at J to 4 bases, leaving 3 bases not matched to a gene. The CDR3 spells CASSFRTGVTGELFF. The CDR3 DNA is TGTGCCAGCAGCTTTCGGACAGGGGTCACCGGGGAGCTGTTTTTT. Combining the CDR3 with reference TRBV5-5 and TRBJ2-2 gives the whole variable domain DAGVTQSPTHLIKTRGQQVTLRCSPISGHKSVSWYQQVLGQGPQFIFQYYEKEERGRGNFPDRFSARQFPNYSSELNVNALLLGDSALYLCASSFRTGVTGELFFGEGSRLTVL.

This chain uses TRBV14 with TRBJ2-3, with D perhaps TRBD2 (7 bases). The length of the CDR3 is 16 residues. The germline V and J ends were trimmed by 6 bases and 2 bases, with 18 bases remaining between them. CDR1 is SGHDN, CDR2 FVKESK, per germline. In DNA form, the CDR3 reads TGTGCCAGCAGTGGTGTTGGGGGGGCCCACACAGATACGCAGTATTTT. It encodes CASSGVGGAHTDTQYF. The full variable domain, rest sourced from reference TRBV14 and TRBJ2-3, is EAGVTQFPSHSVIEKGQTVTLRCDPISGHDNLYWYRRVMGKEIKFLLHFVKESKQDESGMPNNRFLAERTGGTYSTLKVQPAELEDSGVYFCASSGVGGAHTDTQYFGPGTRLTVL.

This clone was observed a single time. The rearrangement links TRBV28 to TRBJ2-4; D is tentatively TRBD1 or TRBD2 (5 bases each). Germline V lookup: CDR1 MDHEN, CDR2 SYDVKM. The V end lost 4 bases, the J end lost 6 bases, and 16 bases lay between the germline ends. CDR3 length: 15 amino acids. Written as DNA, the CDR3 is TGTGCCAGCAGTTCGGGGTCCTTGGGGGTAAACATTCAGTACTTC. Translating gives CASSSGSLGVNIQYF.

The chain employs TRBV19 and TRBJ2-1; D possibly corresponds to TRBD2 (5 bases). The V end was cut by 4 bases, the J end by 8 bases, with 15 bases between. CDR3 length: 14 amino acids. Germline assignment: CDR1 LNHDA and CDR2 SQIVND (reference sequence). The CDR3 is CASSRGSYSYEQFF. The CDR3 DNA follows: TGTGCCAGTAGTAGAGGGAGCTACAGCTATGAGCAGTTCTTC.

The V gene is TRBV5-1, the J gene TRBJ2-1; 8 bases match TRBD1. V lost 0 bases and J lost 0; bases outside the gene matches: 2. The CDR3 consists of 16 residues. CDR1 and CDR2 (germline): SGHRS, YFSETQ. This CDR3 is CASSLGTGSSYNEQFF. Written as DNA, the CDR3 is TGCGCCAGCAGCTTGGGGACAGGGAGCTCCTACAATGAGCAGTTCTTC.

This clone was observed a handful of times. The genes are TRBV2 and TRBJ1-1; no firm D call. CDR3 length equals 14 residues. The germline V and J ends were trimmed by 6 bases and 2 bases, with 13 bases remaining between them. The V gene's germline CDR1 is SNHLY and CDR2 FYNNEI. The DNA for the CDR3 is TGTGCCAGCAGCCTGCGGAGCCGTAACACTGAAGCTTTCTTT. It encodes CASSLRSRNTEAFF.

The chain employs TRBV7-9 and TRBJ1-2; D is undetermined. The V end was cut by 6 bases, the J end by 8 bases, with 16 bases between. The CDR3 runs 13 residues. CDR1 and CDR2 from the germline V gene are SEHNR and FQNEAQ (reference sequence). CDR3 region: CASRPTGGYGYTF. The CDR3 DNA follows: TGTGCCAGCAGACCGACTGGAGGTTACGGCTACACCTTC.